This passage covers 19 T cell receptor beta chains from one sample sequenced in a study of T cell responses to AZD1222 COVID-19 vaccine. Data came from immunoSEQ multiplex PCR; TCRdb stores just in-frame clones and leaves some out. The repertoire has approximately 220,000 clones, roughly 91% of them found once; the top ten carry 0.9% to 1.1%. Sample: peripheral blood, taken on day 0 of MenACWY control vaccination. The receptor source for this set is an adult in good health.

The chain couples TRBV5-8 to TRBJ1-2; no reliable D call. Trimming took 1 base from V and 2 from J, leaving 6 bases between them. The CDR3 length is 13 residues. Per germline, CDR1 SGHTS and CDR2 YDEGEE. CDR3 in amino acids: CASSLQVNYGYTF. Here the CDR3 DNA reads TGTGCCAGCAGCTTGCAGGTGAACTATGGCTACACCTTC.

The chain joins TRBV6-1 to TRBJ2-3, with TRBD2 matching 8 bases. This CDR3 is 16 amino acids long. Trimming removed 3 bases from V and 5 bases from J; junction bases left unmatched: 10. Germline CDR1 and CDR2: MNHNS and SASEGT. CDR3 loop: CASSEGWRGVQDTQYF. In DNA, the CDR3 is TGTGCCAGCAGTGAGGGCTGGCGGGGGGTACAAGATACGCAGTATTTT.

The genes are TRBV3-1 (or the pseudogene TRBV3-2) and TRBJ1-6; D remains ambiguous. CDR1 and CDR2 from the germline V gene are LGHDT and YNNKEL (reference sequence). CDR3 length: 13 amino acids. The V end lost 2 bases, the J end lost 9 bases, and 8 bases lay between the germline ends. CDR3 loop: CASSQQVGSPLHF. CDR3 sequence (DNA): TGTGCCAGCAGCCAACAGGTGGGTTCACCCCTCCACTTT.

The count of this clone is one. The rearrangement uses TRBV27 and TRBJ1-1; D not certain. Germline V gene lookup returns CDR1 MNHEY and CDR2 SMNVEV (reference sequence). This CDR3 is built from 13 residues. Trimming removed 6 bases from V and 3 bases from J, with 11 bases in between. In DNA, the CDR3 is TGTGCCAGCAGCTACGCAGTGTACACTGAAGCTTTCTTT. Its protein product is CASSYAVYTEAFF.

This chain joins TRBV28 and TRBJ1-2, with TRBD1 matching over 9 bases. The CDR3 runs to 15 residues. Germline V gene sequence: CDR1 MDHEN, CDR2 SYDVKM. The trim removed 6 bases at V and 8 bases at J, leaving 13 bases unmatched. The CDR3 DNA is TGTGCCAGCAGCCTGACCCCCGGACAGGGGTGGGGCTACACCTTC. It encodes CASSLTPGQGWGYTF.

The chain carries TRBV2 and TRBJ2-7; no reliable D call. The CDR3 consists of 13 residues. From germline, CDR1 is SNHLY and CDR2 FYNNEI. V lost 3 bases to trimming and J lost 3 bases, with 9 bases between them. The DNA for the CDR3 is TGTGCCAGCAGTGATTATGGAGACTACGAGCAGTACTTC. This codes for CASSDYGDYEQYF.

The chain has TRBV11-2 and TRBJ1-2; D not resolved. Per germline, CDR1 SGHAT and CDR2 FQNNGV. This CDR3 comprises 11 residues. Trimming stripped 3 bases from V and 8 bases from J, with 7 bases between. CDR3 protein: CASSFGHGYTF. CDR3 sequence (DNA): TGTGCCAGCAGCTTCGGGCACGGCTACACCTTC.

Here the CDR3 reads CASSLDGTGVRTGELFF. The CDR3 coding sequence is TGTGCCAGCAGCTTAGATGGGACAGGGGTACGGACCGGGGAGCTGTTTTTT. The chain is built from TRBV11-3 and TRBJ2-2; TRBD1 aligns across 10 bases. The CDR3 runs 17 residues. CDR1 SGHNT and CDR2 YENEEA come from the germline V gene. The V gene end was trimmed by 0 bases and the J gene end by 5 bases; junction bases not matched to a gene: 6.

The V and J genes are TRBV2 and TRBJ2-3, with 10 positions matching TRBD2. This CDR3 has 13 residues. Germline V gene sequence: CDR1 SNHLY, CDR2 FYNNEI. V lost 7 bases to trimming and J lost 4 bases; unmatched junction nucleotides: 2. This CDR3 reads CASTLAGPDTQYF. The CDR3 region has the DNA TGTGCCAGCACACTAGCGGGGCCAGATACGCAGTATTTT.

This chain connects TRBV6-5 to TRBJ1-4; maybe TRBD1 (5 bases). Trimming took 10 bases from V and 3 from J, leaving 15 bases between them. The CDR3 runs 14 residues. Germline V gene data show CDR1 as MNHEY and CDR2 as SVGAGI. The CDR3 region is CATTRGGPNEKLFF. The CDR3 DNA follows: TGTGCCACAACTCGGGGGGGACCTAATGAAAAACTGTTTTTT.

The gene calls are TRBV3-1 (or the pseudogene TRBV3-2) and TRBJ1-1; D is possibly TRBD1 (6 bases). CDR3 length: 14 residues. The V end lost 5 bases, the J end lost 1 base, and 11 bases lay between the germline ends. The germline V gene has CDR1 LGHDT and CDR2 YNNKEL (reference sequence). The CDR3 sequence: CASSYLGGNTEAFF. The CDR3 DNA reads TGTGCCAGCAGCTATCTAGGGGGGAACACTGAAGCTTTCTTT.

V is TRBV29-1 and J is TRBJ1-4, with unresolved D. Germline CDR1 reads SQVTM; CDR2 reads ANQGSEA. Trimming stripped 7 bases from V and 0 bases from J, with 15 bases between. The CDR3 totals 15 residues. Here the CDR3 DNA reads TGCAGCGCCCGGACCTCCGGGGCAACTAATGAAAAACTGTTTTTT. It codes for CSARTSGATNEKLFF.

This chain uses TRBV3-1 (or the pseudogene TRBV3-2) with TRBJ1-6; no definite D call. V shed 1 base and J shed 7 bases, with 8 bases lying between them. The CDR3 spans 14 residues. Per germline, CDR1 LGHDT and CDR2 YNNKEL (reference sequence). The CDR3 is CASSQGQFNSPLHF. CDR3 DNA: TGTGCCAGCAGCCAAGGGCAGTTCAATTCACCCCTCCACTTT.

The gene calls are TRBV5-6 and TRBJ2-1, with 7 bases aligning to TRBD1. Germline lookup yields CDR1 SGHDT and CDR2 YYEEEE. V lost 4 bases, J lost 6 bases, and 7 bases stayed unmatched. The CDR3 totals 14 residues. The CDR3, as DNA: TGTGCCAGCAGCGGACAGGACAGCTTCAATGAGCAGTTCTTC. Protein: CASSGQDSFNEQFF.

V is TRBV30 and J is TRBJ1-1, with D possibly TRBD1 on 6 matching bases. Looked up from germline, CDR1 is GTSNPN and CDR2 is SVGIG (reference sequence). Trimming pared 4 bases from V and 0 bases from J, leaving 12 bases between. This CDR3 spans 14 amino acids. The CDR3 here is CAWNLGQVNTEAFF. CDR3 DNA: TGTGCCTGGAACCTGGGACAAGTGAACACTGAAGCTTTCTTT.

The chain carries TRBV7-8 and TRBJ2-7; no definite D call. Germline assignment: CDR1 SGHVS and CDR2 FQNEAQ. This CDR3 is 17 amino acids long. With 0 bases removed from V and 0 bases from J, the gap between germline ends came to 15 bases. Written as DNA, the CDR3 is TGTGCCAGCAGCTTAGCCCCTCGGACGGCCAGCTCCTACGAGCAGTACTTC. Translating gives CASSLAPRTASSYEQYF.

The chain carries TRBV6-5 and TRBJ2-1; TRBD1 aligns across 11 bases. V dropped 6 bases and J dropped 6; count of bases not matched to a gene: 4. From germline, CDR1 is MNHEY and CDR2 SVGAGI. This CDR3 contains 14 residues. CDR3 coding DNA: TGTGCCAGCAGGCGGGGGACAGGGGGCAATGAGCAGTTCTTC. As protein: CASRRGTGGNEQFF.

V and J are TRBV12-3 or TRBV12-4 and TRBJ1-5; D ambiguous. The CDR3 has 13 residues. Trimming left V 7 bases short and J 3 bases short, with 10 bases between. The CDR3 DNA is TGTGCCAGCACCTTTAGGGCCAATCAGCCCCAGCATTTT. Translation: CASTFRANQPQHF.

This chain uses TRBV25-1 with TRBJ1-2, with TRBD1 matching over 7 bases. V shed 5 bases, J shed 3 bases, and the junction held 9 bases outside the gene matches. The CDR3 loop spans 15 amino acids. Germline assignment: CDR1 MGHDK and CDR2 SYGVNS. CDR3 DNA sequence: TGTGCCAGCAGTCCCCAGGGGGGCCTCTACTATGGCTACACCTTC. The encoded protein is CASSPQGGLYYGYTF.